The rows below give T cell receptor beta chains drawn from one sample of a study of early T cells in non-severe SARS-CoV-2 infection. TCRdb re-called the 5' RACE reads through MiXCR, storing one row per CDR3 protein. The sample contains some 80,000 distinct CDR3 sequences, about 5% of which appear only once. The sample in question was whole blood, obtained at baseline. The receptors here all came from an adult who was a healthcare worker with PCR-confirmed SARS-CoV-2 infection or an uninfected control (not recorded which). The CDR3 runs from the conserved cysteine through the conserved F or W. The D gene is left open where the match is weak. Clone sizes are given selectively: once, few, many, or a class where the clone is expanded.

D	V	J	size	CDR3	DNA
NA	TRBV11-1	TRBJ2-1	NA	CASSPSRREQFF	TGTGCCAGCAGCCCGAGTAGACGGGAGCAGTTCTTC
TRBD1	TRBV5-4	TRBJ2-7	few	CASADGPGQASYEQYF	TGTGCCAGCGCCGACGGGCCGGGACAGGCCTCCTACGAGCAGTACTTC
NA	TRBV20-1	TRBJ2-2	few	CSAIRRGPTNTGELFF	TGCAGTGCAATCCGCCGGGGACCAACGAACACCGGGGAGCTGTTTTTT
NA	TRBV5-1	TRBJ2-6	many	CASSYGRGNSGANVLTF	TGCGCCAGCAGCTATGGCAGGGGAAATTCTGGGGCCAACGTCCTGACTTTC
NA	TRBV5-1	TRBJ1-1	NA	CASSEVGGSTEAFF	TGCGCCAGCAGCGAAGTAGGGGGAAGCACTGAAGCTTTCTTT
NA	TRBV10-3	TRBJ2-7	few	CAINPTGTATSTSSYEQYF	TGTGCCATCAACCCAACCGGGACGGCGACCTCGACGAGCTCCTACGAGCAGTACTTC
TRBD2	TRBV2	TRBJ2-3	few	CASSGDYPTALTSDTQYF	TGTGCCAGCAGTGGGGACTACCCCACAGCCTTGACCTCCGATACGCAGTATTTT
NA	TRBV9	TRBJ1-3	many	CASSVEGRRDTIYF	TGTGCCAGCAGCGTAGAAGGGAGACGGGACACCATATATTTT
TRBD2	TRBV6-5	TRBJ2-7	many	CASSYSAGGGYEQYF	TGTGCCAGCAGTTACTCCGCGGGAGGTGGCTACGAGCAGTACTTC
TRBD1	TRBV6-4	TRBJ1-6	many	CASSAGQGSPLHF	TGTGCCAGCAGTGCCGGACAGGGCTCACCCCTCCACTTT
NA	TRBV12-3/TRBV12-4	TRBJ2-5	NA	CASEARAGKETQYF	TGTGCCAGTGAGGCCCGAGCAGGAAAAGAGACCCAGTACTTC
TRBD1	TRBV5-8	TRBJ1-4	few	CASRYRTGRGEKLFF	TGTGCCAGCAGATATCGGACAGGGCGGGGTGAAAAACTGTTTTTT
TRBD1	TRBV11-1	TRBJ2-7	many	CASSTHRDSYEQYF	TGTGCCAGCAGCACACACCGGGACAGCTACGAGCAGTACTTC
NA	TRBV20-1	TRBJ2-4	many	CSARDSGRQNIQYF	TGCAGTGCTAGAGATTCGGGGCGCCAAAACATTCAGTACTTC
NA	TRBV28	TRBJ2-7	NA	CASAPHIAGSYEQYF	TGTGCCAGCGCCCCCCACATCGCCGGCTCCTACGAGCAGTACTTC
TRBD2	TRBV7-6	TRBJ2-1	few	CASSFGTSGSSYNEQFF	TGTGCCAGCAGCTTTGGGACTAGCGGGAGCTCCTACAATGAGCAGTTCTTC
NA	TRBV24-1	TRBJ2-1	NA	CATSDAVGGSYNEQFF	TGTGCCACCAGTGATGCTGTTGGGGGGTCCTACAATGAGCAGTTCTTC
NA	TRBV19	TRBJ2-1	many	CASSRWGEQFF	TGTGCCAGTAGCCGCTGGGGTGAGCAGTTCTTC
TRBD2	TRBV5-6	TRBJ2-1	few	CASSTGTSGNEQFF	TGTGCCAGCAGCACCGGGACTAGCGGGAATGAGCAGTTCTTC
NA	TRBV7-9	TRBJ1-5	NA	CASSEGLGLGREQPQHF	TGTGCCAGCAGCGAAGGATTGGGACTGGGGAGGGAACAGCCCCAGCATTTT
NA	TRBV12-3/TRBV12-4	TRBJ2-1	many	CASSPRGGSINEQFF	TGTGCCAGCAGTCCTCGTGGAGGGTCGATCAATGAGCAGTTCTTC
NA	TRBV7-9	TRBJ1-2	many	CASSQTDLYGTF	TGTGCCAGCAGCCAAACGGATTTGTATGGCACCTTC
NA	TRBV20-1	TRBJ2-3	many	CSARRAGSTDTQYF	TGCAGTGCTAGGAGAGCGGGTAGCACAGATACGCAGTATTTT
NA	TRBV4-1	TRBJ2-7	many	CASSQVRQASYEQYF	TGCGCCAGCAGCCAAGTCAGACAGGCCTCCTACGAGCAGTACTTC
NA	TRBV27	TRBJ1-2	few	CAIRSDNYGYTF	TGTGCCATCAGGTCAGACAACTATGGCTACACCTTC
NA	TRBV6-5	TRBJ1-5	many	CASGATQPQHF	TGTGCCAGCGGCGCTACCCAGCCCCAGCATTTT
NA	TRBV3-1	TRBJ2-1	few	CASSLRPVRLSYNEQFF	TGTGCCAGCAGCCTCCGTCCGGTGCGACTCTCCTACAATGAGCAGTTCTTC
TRBD1	TRBV9	TRBJ2-7	many	CASSGQGAYEHYF	TGTGCCAGCAGCGGTCAGGGGGCCTACGAGCACTACTTC
NA	TRBV18	TRBJ2-2	many	CASSPRTAPGELFF	TGTGCCAGCTCACCCCGGACCGCGCCCGGGGAGCTGTTTTTT
NA	TRBV2	TRBJ2-3	NA	CASSDRQGRDTQYF	TGTGCCAGCAGTGATCGGCAGGGAAGAGATACGCAGTATTTT
TRBD2	TRBV7-7	TRBJ2-1	NA	CASSLGGTSSNEQFF	TGTGCCAGCAGCTTAGGGGGGACTAGCTCAAATGAGCAGTTCTTC
NA	TRBV15	TRBJ2-7	few	CATRAGTSLSYEQYF	TGTGCCACCAGGGCAGGGACCTCCCTCTCCTACGAGCAGTACTTC
TRBD1	TRBV11-2	TRBJ2-5	NA	CASKPGTVGPYQYF	TGTGCCAGCAAGCCCGGGACAGTGGGCCCTTACCAGTACTTC
NA	TRBV28	TRBJ1-2	many	CASVQTTTGPFF	TGTGCCAGCGTTCAGACAACCACTGGGCCTTTCTTC